Below, 8 T cell receptor beta chains from the same sample are listed, as sequenced in a study of blood T cell repertoires in COVID-19. Profiled with immunoSEQ multiplex PCR; TCRdb holds only in-frame clones, not every one. The profile shows around 250,000 clones, about 80% of them singletons. The sample taken for sequencing was PBMCs or T cells enriched from blood (not recorded which). The origin of the receptors is a man aged 25 to 40 with acute COVID-19.

The rearrangement joins TRBV27 to TRBJ1-5; D call uncertain. Germline V gene data show CDR1 as MNHEY and CDR2 as SMNVEV (reference sequence). The CDR3 sequence is 14 residues long. V dropped 3 bases and J dropped 0 bases, with 6 bases sitting between them. The CDR3, as DNA: TGTGCCAGCAGTTTCTCTTATAGCAATCAGCCCCAGCATTTT. Protein: CASSFSYSNQPQHF.

The J gene is TRBJ2-3, the V gene TRBV28; TRBD2 matches at 7 bases. The V and J ends lost 5 bases and 1 base, in that order; junction bases with no gene match: 6. The germline V gene has CDR1 MDHEN and CDR2 SYDVKM. This CDR3 is 15 amino acids long. The CDR3 bases are TGTGCCAGCAGTGGCGCGGGGGACCGCACAGATACGCAGTATTTT. It yields the protein CASSGAGDRTDTQYF.

This clone was counted a single time. The rearrangement joins TRBV4-1 to TRBJ1-6, with 7 nucleotides matching TRBD1. The CDR3 contains 14 residues. V gave up 5 bases and J gave up 7 bases; unmatched junction bases: 5. CDR1 is MGHRA, CDR2 YSYEKL, per germline. CDR3 coding DNA: TGCGCCAGCAGCTACAGGGGCGGGAATTCACCCCTCCACTTT. It specifies CASSYRGGNSPLHF.

The chain recombines TRBV28 with TRBJ1-2, with 11 bases identical to TRBD1. CDR1 is MDHEN, CDR2 SYDVKM, per germline. The CDR3 has 16 amino acids. With V trimmed by 5 bases and J by 1 base, 6 bases remained unmatched. The CDR3 DNA reads as TGTGCCAGCAGTCACCCCGGGACAGGGGGTAACTATGGCTACACCTTC. Amino acids: CASSHPGTGGNYGYTF.

The J gene is TRBJ2-2, the V gene TRBV6-5; a weak D match, TRBD1 (6 bases). The germline V gene encodes CDR1 MNHEY and CDR2 SVGAGI. The CDR3 is 15 amino acids. The V and J ends lost 6 bases and 0 bases respectively, with 11 bases between them. For the CDR3, the DNA is TGTGCCAGCAGCCCAGGGGCGGCGAACACCGGGGAGCTGTTTTTT. This gives the protein CASSPGAANTGELFF.

This clone was found once. The CDR3 is CASSLARQGDEKLFF. The CDR3 DNA sequence: TGTGCCAGCAGTTTGGCGAGACAGGGCGATGAAAAACTGTTTTTT. The chain combines TRBV28 with TRBJ1-4; TRBD1 agrees at 7 bases. Germline CDR1 and CDR2: MDHEN and SYDVKM. Trimming cost V 3 bases and J 6 bases; bases outside gene matches: 7. CDR3 length: 15 amino acids.

The V call is TRBV7-9, the J call TRBJ2-5, with D tentatively TRBD1 (5 bases). The CDR3 loop spans 16 amino acids. Germline V gene lookup returns CDR1 SEHNR and CDR2 FQNEAQ (reference sequence). Trimming pared 5 bases from V and 1 base from J, leaving 17 bases between. The CDR3 loop is CASSPLRASSQETQYF. The CDR3 bases are TGTGCCAGCAGCCCGCTCAGGGCATCCAGCCAAGAGACCCAGTACTTC. Complete variable domain (other parts from reference TRBV7-9 and TRBJ2-5): DTGVSQNPRHKITKRGQNVTFRCDPISEHNRLYWYRQTLGQGPEFLTYFQNEAQLEKSRLLSDRFSAERPKGSFSTLEIQRTEQGDSAMYLCASSPLRASSQETQYFGPGTRLLVL.

The rearrangement links TRBV7-9 to TRBJ2-3; no clear D. CDR3 length equals 14 residues. Germline CDR1 and CDR2: SEHNR and FQNEAQ (reference sequence). V lost 5 bases and J lost 4, with 13 bases in between. CDR3 coding DNA: TGTGCCAGCAGCCCCCGGGTCCTGCCAGATACGCAGTATTTT. Amino acids: CASSPRVLPDTQYF.